This T cell receptor beta chain was sequenced for a study of blood T cell repertoires in COVID-19. Study in general: The origin of the acute and convalescent COVID-19 samples was the United States, Italy and Spain.

A word on this clone: The identical CDR3 is also encoded by other nucleotide sequences in the sample.

Between the trimmed V and J ends, which lost 1 base and 4 bases, there was a span of 13 bases. This CDR3 spans 15 amino acids. The germline CDR1 and CDR2 sequences are SGHTA and FQGNSA. Using immunoSEQ multiplex PCR, the repertoire was profiled, and TCRdb retains in-frame clones only, with some absent. The data hold roughly 170,000 clones, with roughly nine tenths observed a single time. The chain recombines TRBV7-2 with TRBJ1-2; D is possibly TRBD1 (6 bases). The source is a man aged 65 to 85 with active or convalescent COVID-19. Sequenced input: peripheral blood. In nucleotides, the CDR3 is TGTGCCAGCAGCTTAGTGTCCGGGACAAGCTATGGCTACACCTTC. Translated, it gives CASSLVSGTSYGYTF.